The rows below give T cell receptor beta chains drawn from one sample of a study of blood T cells in healthy people across ages. TCRdb independently ran MiXCR on the 5' RACE reads; one entry per CDR3 protein. The sample comprises over a million distinct CDR3 sequences, around 59% of which are singletons, and over 5% rests with the top ten. Sequences were obtained from blood. The receptors shown here come from a man aged 18 to 29 in good health. Each CDR3 is given with its conserved first and last residue. D genes are given only for firm matches. Expanded clones get a size class; other rows say once, few or many, or leave the size out.

clone size: .
J gene: TRBJ2-2
D gene: .
V gene: TRBV29-1
CDR3 DNA: TGCAGCGTTATCGTAAACACCGGGGAGCTGTTTTTT
CDR3 protein: CSVIVNTGELFF

clone size: .
J gene: TRBJ2-3
D gene: .
V gene: TRBV7-9
CDR3 DNA: TGTGCCAGCAGCTTCTCTTATGACGGCACAGATACGCAGTATTTT
CDR3 protein: CASSFSYDGTDTQYF

clone size: .
J gene: TRBJ2-7
D gene: .
V gene: TRBV6-1
CDR3 DNA: TGTGCCATCAATCGGGTGCCCTACGAGCAGTACTTC
CDR3 protein: CAINRVPYEQYF

clone size: .
J gene: TRBJ2-3
D gene: .
V gene: TRBV28
CDR3 DNA: TGTGCCAGCATGAGGGCTGTAAGAGATACGCAGTATTTT
CDR3 protein: CASMRAVRDTQYF

clone size: few
J gene: TRBJ2-7
D gene: .
V gene: TRBV29-1
CDR3 DNA: TGCAGCGTTGTACCTCAGGGAACCAGCGAGCAGTACTTC
CDR3 protein: CSVVPQGTSEQYF

clone size: .
J gene: TRBJ1-6
D gene: .
V gene: TRBV20-1
CDR3 DNA: TGCAGTGCTAGAGATTTCAGGACGGGATATTCACCCCTCCACTTT
CDR3 protein: CSARDFRTGYSPLHF

clone size: few
J gene: TRBJ2-7
D gene: .
V gene: TRBV4-1
CDR3 DNA: TGCGCCAGCAGCCAAGAGGTGGGCCACGAGCAGTACTTC
CDR3 protein: CASSQEVGHEQYF

clone size: .
J gene: TRBJ2-3
D gene: .
V gene: TRBV20-1
CDR3 DNA: TGCAGTGCCTCCGATGGAGTACGGGCAGATACGCAGTATTTT
CDR3 protein: CSASDGVRADTQYF

clone size: many
J gene: TRBJ2-4
D gene: TRBD1
V gene: TRBV20-1
CDR3 DNA: TGCAGTGCCGGGGGACAGGTTGTTGACATTCAGTACTTC
CDR3 protein: CSAGGQVVDIQYF

clone size: .
J gene: TRBJ1-1
D gene: .
V gene: TRBV3-1
CDR3 DNA: TGTGCCAGCAGCCCGAGACCCGTGAACACTGAAGCTTTCTTT
CDR3 protein: CASSPRPVNTEAFF

clone size: few
J gene: TRBJ2-7
D gene: .
V gene: TRBV4-3
CDR3 DNA: TGCGCCAGCAGCCCTCGTCTTGGCGAATCCTACGAGCAGTACTTC
CDR3 protein: CASSPRLGESYEQYF

clone size: .
J gene: TRBJ2-3
D gene: .
V gene: TRBV7-9
CDR3 DNA: TGTGCCAGCAGCTTAGGTATTAGCGCCCGCACAGATACGCAGTATTTT
CDR3 protein: CASSLGISARTDTQYF

clone size: .
J gene: TRBJ2-1
D gene: TRBD2
V gene: TRBV23-1
CDR3 DNA: TGCGCCAGCAGGCTAGAGCTAGCGGGGGGACCTAATGAGCAGTTCTTC
CDR3 protein: CASRLELAGGPNEQFF

clone size: once
J gene: TRBJ2-5
D gene: .
V gene: TRBV20-1
CDR3 DNA: TGCAGTGCCCGACAGTACCAAGAGGCCCAGTACTTC
CDR3 protein: CSARQYQEAQYF

clone size: .
J gene: TRBJ2-1
D gene: .
V gene: TRBV27
CDR3 DNA: TGTGCCAGCACTGCCTGGATTGGACAGACCAACAATGAGCAGTTCTTC
CDR3 protein: CASTAWIGQTNNEQFF

clone size: .
J gene: TRBJ2-4
D gene: TRBD1
V gene: TRBV20-1
CDR3 DNA: TGCAGCACAGGGGATCTAGCCAAAAACATTCAGTACTTC
CDR3 protein: CSTGDLAKNIQYF

clone size: .
J gene: TRBJ1-6
D gene: TRBD1
V gene: TRBV25-1
CDR3 DNA: TGTGCCAGCAGACAGGGGGGGGTAGGTTCACCCCTCCACTTT
CDR3 protein: CASRQGGVGSPLHF

clone size: .
J gene: TRBJ1-2
D gene: .
V gene: TRBV9
CDR3 DNA: TGTGCCAGCAGCGTAGCCGGGTCCTTCTATGGCTACACCTTC
CDR3 protein: CASSVAGSFYGYTF

clone size: .
J gene: TRBJ2-1
D gene: TRBD2
V gene: TRBV7-2
CDR3 DNA: TGTGCCAGCAGCTTAGCGCGCGGGAGCCATGAGCAGTTCTTC
CDR3 protein: CASSLARGSHEQFF

clone size: .
J gene: TRBJ1-2
D gene: .
V gene: TRBV5-6
CDR3 DNA: TGTGCCAGCAGCTTGTCATTTACGATGGGGCACGACTATGGCTACACCTTC
CDR3 protein: CASSLSFTMGHDYGYTF

clone size: .
J gene: TRBJ1-4
D gene: .
V gene: TRBV4-3
CDR3 DNA: TGCGCCAGCAGCCAAGAGGAGGGAGTGGTATTTGAAAAACTGTTTTTT
CDR3 protein: CASSQEEGVVFEKLFF

clone size: once
J gene: TRBJ2-3
D gene: TRBD2
V gene: TRBV6-2/TRBV6-3
CDR3 DNA: TGTGCCAGCAGTCCTTACACTAGCGGGAGCTCAGATACGCAGTATTTT
CDR3 protein: CASSPYTSGSSDTQYF

clone size: .
J gene: TRBJ1-5
D gene: .
V gene: TRBV20-1
CDR3 DNA: TGCAGTGCTAGTTACAGATCTTATAGCAATCAGCCCCAGCATTTT
CDR3 protein: CSASYRSYSNQPQHF

clone size: .
J gene: TRBJ2-5
D gene: TRBD1
V gene: TRBV2
CDR3 DNA: TGTGCCAGTCGGAATGACAGGGGATGGGAGACCCAGTACTTC
CDR3 protein: CASRNDRGWETQYF

clone size: .
J gene: TRBJ2-3
D gene: .
V gene: TRBV29-1
CDR3 DNA: TGCAGCGTTGATGGGCTCTCTTACCCCCAGTCCGCAGATACGCAGTATTTT
CDR3 protein: CSVDGLSYPQSADTQYF

clone size: .
J gene: TRBJ1-5
D gene: TRBD1
V gene: TRBV27
CDR3 DNA: TGTGCCAGCAGCTTGACCGGGACAGCTTATAGCAATCAGCCCCAGCATTTT
CDR3 protein: CASSLTGTAYSNQPQHF

clone size: .
J gene: TRBJ1-1
D gene: TRBD1
V gene: TRBV20-1
CDR3 DNA: TGCAGTGCTGCTAGGGACAGGAACACTGAAGCTTTCTTT
CDR3 protein: CSAARDRNTEAFF